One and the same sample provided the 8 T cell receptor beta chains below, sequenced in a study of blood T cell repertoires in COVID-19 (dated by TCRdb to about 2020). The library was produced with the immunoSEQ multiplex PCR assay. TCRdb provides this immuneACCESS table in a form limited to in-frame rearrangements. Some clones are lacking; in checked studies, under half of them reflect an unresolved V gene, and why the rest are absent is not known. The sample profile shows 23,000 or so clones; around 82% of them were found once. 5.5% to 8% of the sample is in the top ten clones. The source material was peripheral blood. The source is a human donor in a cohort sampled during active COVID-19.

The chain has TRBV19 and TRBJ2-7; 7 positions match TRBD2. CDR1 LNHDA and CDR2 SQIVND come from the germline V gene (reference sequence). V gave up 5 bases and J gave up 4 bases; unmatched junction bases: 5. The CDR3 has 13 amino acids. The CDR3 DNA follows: TGTGCCAGTAGTCCCCAGCGGGGTTACGAGCAGTACTTC. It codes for CASSPQRGYEQYF.

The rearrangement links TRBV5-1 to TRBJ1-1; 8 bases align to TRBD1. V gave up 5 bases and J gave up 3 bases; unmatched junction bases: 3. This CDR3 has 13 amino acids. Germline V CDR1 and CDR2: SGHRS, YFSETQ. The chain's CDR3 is CASSQGADTEAFF. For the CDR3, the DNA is TGCGCCAGCAGTCAGGGGGCGGACACTGAAGCTTTCTTT.

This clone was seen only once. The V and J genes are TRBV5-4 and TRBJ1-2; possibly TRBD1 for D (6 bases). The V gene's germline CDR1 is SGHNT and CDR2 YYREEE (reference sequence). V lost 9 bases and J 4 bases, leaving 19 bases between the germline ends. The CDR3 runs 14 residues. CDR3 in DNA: TGTGCCACCTCGGGGGGGCAGGACGCCTATGGCTACACCTTC. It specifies CATSGGQDAYGYTF.

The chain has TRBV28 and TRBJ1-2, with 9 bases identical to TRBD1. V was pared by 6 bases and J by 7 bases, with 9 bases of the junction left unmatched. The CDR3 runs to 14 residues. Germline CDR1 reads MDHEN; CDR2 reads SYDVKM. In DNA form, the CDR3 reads TGTGCCAGCAGAGGGGACAGGGCGATTGGTGGCTACACCTTC. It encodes CASRGDRAIGGYTF.

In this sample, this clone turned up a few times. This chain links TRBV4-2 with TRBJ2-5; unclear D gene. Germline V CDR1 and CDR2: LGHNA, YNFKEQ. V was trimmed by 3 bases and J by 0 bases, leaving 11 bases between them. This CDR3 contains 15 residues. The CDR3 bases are TGTGCCAGCAGCCAGGCAGGCAGCCACCAAGAGACCCAGTACTTC. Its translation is CASSQAGSHQETQYF.

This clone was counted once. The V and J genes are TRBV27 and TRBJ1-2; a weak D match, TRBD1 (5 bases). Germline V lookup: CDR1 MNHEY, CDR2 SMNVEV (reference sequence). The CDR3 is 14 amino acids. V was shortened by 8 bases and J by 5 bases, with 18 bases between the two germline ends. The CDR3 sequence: CASCGGQGVYGYTF. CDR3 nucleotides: TGTGCCAGCTGCGGTGGGCAGGGTGTGTATGGCTACACCTTC.

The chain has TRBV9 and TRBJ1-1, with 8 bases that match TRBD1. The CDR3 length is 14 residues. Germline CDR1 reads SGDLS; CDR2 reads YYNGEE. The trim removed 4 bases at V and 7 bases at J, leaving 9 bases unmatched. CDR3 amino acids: CASSTGQGGGEAFF. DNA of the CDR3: TGTGCCAGCAGCACTGGACAGGGAGGGGGTGAAGCTTTCTTT. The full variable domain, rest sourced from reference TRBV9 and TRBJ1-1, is DSGVTQTPKHLITATGQRVTLRCSPRSGDLSVYWYQQSLDQGLQFLIQYYNGEERAKGNILERFSAQQFPDLHSELNLSSLELGDSALYFCASSTGQGGGEAFFGQGTRLTVV.

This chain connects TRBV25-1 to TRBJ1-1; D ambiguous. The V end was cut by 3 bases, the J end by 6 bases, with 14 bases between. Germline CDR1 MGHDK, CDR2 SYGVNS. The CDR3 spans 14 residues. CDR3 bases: TGTGCCAGCAGTGAGCAGCGGACCCTCTCTGAAGCTTTCTTT. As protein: CASSEQRTLSEAFF.